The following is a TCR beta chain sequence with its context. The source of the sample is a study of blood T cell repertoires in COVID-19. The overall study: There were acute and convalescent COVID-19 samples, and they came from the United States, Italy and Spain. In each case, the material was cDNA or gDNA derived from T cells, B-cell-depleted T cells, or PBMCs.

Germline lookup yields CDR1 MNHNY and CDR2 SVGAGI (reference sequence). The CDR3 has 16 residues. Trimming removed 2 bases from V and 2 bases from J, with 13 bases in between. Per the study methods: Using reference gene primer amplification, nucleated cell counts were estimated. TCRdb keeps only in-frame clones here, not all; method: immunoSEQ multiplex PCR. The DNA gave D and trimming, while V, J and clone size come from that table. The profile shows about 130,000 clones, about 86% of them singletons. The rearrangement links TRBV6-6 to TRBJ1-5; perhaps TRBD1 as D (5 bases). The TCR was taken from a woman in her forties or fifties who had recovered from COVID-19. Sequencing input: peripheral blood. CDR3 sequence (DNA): TGTGCCAGCAGTTACCAGGGTATAAGGGGCAATCAGCCCCAGCATTTT. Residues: CASSYQGIRGNQPQHF.